The 10 T cell receptor beta chains in this list originate from one sample, sequenced in a study of PD-L1 blockade in urothelial cancer. Noted time point: peripheral blood 6 weeks after treatment start. Data came from immunoSEQ multiplex PCR; TCRdb stores just in-frame clones and leaves some out. The table lists 30,000 or so clones, roughly 87% of them singletons, with around 8.5% in the top ten. Source: PBMCs, taken around atezolizumab (anti-PD-L1) treatment. The receptors originated from an elderly man with urothelial cancer.

This chain links TRBV6-5 with TRBJ2-1, with 10 bases fitting TRBD1. Germline CDR1 and CDR2: MNHEY and SVGAGI. J lost 5 bases, V lost 5 bases, and 6 bases had no gene match. This CDR3 is 15 amino acids long. CDR3 sequence reads: CASSRGTGENNEQFF. The DNA of the CDR3 is TGTGCCAGCAGTCGAGGGACAGGGGAAAACAATGAGCAGTTCTTC.

The chain uses TRBV25-1 and TRBJ2-5; no clear D. V was cut by 2 bases and J by 0 bases, with 7 bases left in between. Germline-derived CDR1 and CDR2 are MGHDK and SYGVNS. The CDR3 is 14 residues long. This CDR3 is CASSEPVYQETQYF. The CDR3 DNA reads TGTGCCAGCAGTGAACCCGTCTACCAAGAGACCCAGTACTTC.

The V and J genes are TRBV15 and TRBJ2-5; a weak D match, TRBD1 (6 bases). V was pared by 0 bases and J by 0 bases, with 17 bases between. Looked up from germline, CDR1 is LNHNV and CDR2 is YYDKDF (reference sequence). The CDR3 length is 18 residues. The chain's CDR3 is CATSRDRRQGRDQETQYF. The CDR3 DNA is TGTGCCACCAGCAGAGATAGGCGGCAGGGGCGAGACCAAGAGACCCAGTACTTC.

This sequence joins TRBV5-5 and TRBJ2-2, with TRBD1 identical over 10 bases. CDR3 length: 15 residues. Germline CDR1 reads SGHKS; CDR2 reads YYEKEE (reference sequence). J was trimmed by 6 bases and V by 4 bases; bases with no gene match: 6. In DNA, the CDR3 is TGTGCCAGCAGCGCCCGACAGGGGGCGCCCGGGGAGCTGTTTTTT. Encoded protein: CASSARQGAPGELFF.

The chain has TRBV27 and TRBJ2-7; D gene ambiguous. The CDR3 spans 14 residues. Germline lookup yields CDR1 MNHEY and CDR2 SMNVEV (reference sequence). The germline V and J ends were trimmed by 3 bases and 2 bases, with 11 bases remaining between them. The CDR3 loop is CASSFRNSAYEQYF. In nucleotides, the CDR3 is TGTGCCAGCAGTTTCCGCAACAGTGCCTACGAGCAGTACTTC.

This chain links TRBV2 with TRBJ2-3; 9 bases agree with TRBD1. The CDR3 has 15 amino acids. In germline, CDR1 is SNHLY, CDR2 FYNNEI. Trimming took 1 base from V and 1 from J; bases not matched to a gene: 0. This CDR3 reads CASSEGDRGTDTQYF. DNA for the CDR3: TGTGCCAGCAGTGAAGGGGACAGGGGCACAGATACGCAGTATTTT.

The CDR3 sequence: CASSIGGRTDTQYF. CDR3 in DNA: TGTGCCAGTAGTATAGGTGGCAGGACAGATACGCAGTATTTT. This sequence joins TRBV19 and TRBJ2-3; no clear D. This CDR3 is built from 14 residues. The ends were cut back, 1 base at V and 3 bases at J, with 8 bases in the middle. Germline V gives CDR1 LNHDA, CDR2 SQIVND (reference sequence).

The chain links TRBV7-2 to TRBJ1-5; tentatively, D is TRBD1 (5 bases). This CDR3 comprises 13 residues. V was clipped by 5 bases and J by 5 bases, with 10 bases between them. Germline V gene data show CDR1 as SGHTA and CDR2 as FQGNSA. The CDR3 nucleotides read TGTGCCAGCAGCCCTGGGGGGGATCAGCCCCAGCATTTT. Amino acid sequence: CASSPGGDQPQHF.

The rearrangement joins TRBV7-2 to TRBJ2-5; 8 nucleotides match TRBD1. There are 15 residues in the CDR3. V shed 5 bases, J shed 4 bases, and the junction held 9 bases outside the gene matches. Germline-derived CDR1 and CDR2 are SGHTA and FQGNSA. In DNA form, the CDR3 reads TGTGCCAGCAGCCGTCGGACAGGGCTAGGAGAGACCCAGTACTTC. Translating it yields CASSRRTGLGETQYF.

V is TRBV20-1 and J is TRBJ1-1; D is ambiguous. Germline V gene data show CDR1 as DFQATT and CDR2 as SNEGSKA (reference sequence). The CDR3 is made up of 11 amino acids. V was clipped by 8 bases and J by 8 bases, with 15 bases between them. The CDR3 region has the DNA TGCAGTTCAACAGCGGGCAGAGAAGCTTTCTTT. Amino acid sequence: CSSTAGREAFF.